The 3 T cell receptor beta chains below come from one sample, sequenced in a study of a mutant IDH1 vaccine in newly diagnosed glioma. Antigen specificity for these receptors is unknown. Assay used: immunoSEQ multiplex PCR; TCRdb lists only in-frame clones, some missing. The profile shows 65,000 or so clones, about 88% of them singletons. Time point given: week 23, last vaccination. Each vaccine dose was 300 ug of mutant IDH1 20-mer peptide, with topical imiquimod. Sequenced here: PBMCs, sampled from a glioma patient whose treatment included an IDH1 peptide vaccine. Receptors originate from a man aged 25-45 years with glioma.

The chain couples TRBV27 to TRBJ2-1, with D unresolved. The V gene lost 6 bases and the J gene lost 0 bases, with 15 bases spanning the gap. The germline gives CDR1 MNHEY, CDR2 SMNVEV (reference sequence). The CDR3 consists of 16 residues. The CDR3 sequence is CASRRTPGSSYNEQFF. The CDR3 DNA reads TGTGCCAGCAGAAGAACTCCGGGTAGCTCCTACAATGAGCAGTTCTTC.

The chain is built from TRBV18 and TRBJ1-2, with D perhaps matching TRBD1 (5 bases). The CDR3 is made up of 13 amino acids. V was trimmed by 6 bases and J by 3 bases, leaving 11 bases between them. Per germline, CDR1 KGHSH and CDR2 LQKENI. The CDR3 nucleotides are TGTGCCAGCTCCCCGGGGGGTGACTATGGCTACACCTTC. This sequence encodes CASSPGGDYGYTF.

This clone was observed once. CDR3 region: CASSESCSGTVTIGCTQYF. Here the CDR3 DNA reads TGCGCCAGCAGTGAGTCATGTAGCGGGACAGTTACCATTGGATGTACGCAGTATTTT. V gene TRBV10-1 combines with J gene TRBJ2-3, with D perhaps TRBD2 (8 bases). Trimming left V 0 bases short and J 8 bases short, with 27 bases between. CDR3 size: 19 residues. The germline V gene has CDR1 WNHNN and CDR2 SYGVQD (reference sequence).